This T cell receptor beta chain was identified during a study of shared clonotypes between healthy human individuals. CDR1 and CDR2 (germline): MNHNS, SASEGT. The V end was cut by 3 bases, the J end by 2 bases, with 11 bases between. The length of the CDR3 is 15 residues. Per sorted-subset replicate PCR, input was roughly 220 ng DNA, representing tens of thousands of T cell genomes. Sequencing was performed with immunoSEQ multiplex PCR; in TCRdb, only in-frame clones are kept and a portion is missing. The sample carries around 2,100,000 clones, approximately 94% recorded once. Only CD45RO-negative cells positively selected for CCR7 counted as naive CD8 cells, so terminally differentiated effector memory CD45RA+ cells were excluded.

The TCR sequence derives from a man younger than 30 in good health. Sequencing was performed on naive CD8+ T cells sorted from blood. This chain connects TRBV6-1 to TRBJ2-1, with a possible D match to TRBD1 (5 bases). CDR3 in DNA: TGTGCCAGCAGTGACCCGACAGCTACCTACAATGAGCAGTTCTTC. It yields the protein CASSDPTATYNEQFF.